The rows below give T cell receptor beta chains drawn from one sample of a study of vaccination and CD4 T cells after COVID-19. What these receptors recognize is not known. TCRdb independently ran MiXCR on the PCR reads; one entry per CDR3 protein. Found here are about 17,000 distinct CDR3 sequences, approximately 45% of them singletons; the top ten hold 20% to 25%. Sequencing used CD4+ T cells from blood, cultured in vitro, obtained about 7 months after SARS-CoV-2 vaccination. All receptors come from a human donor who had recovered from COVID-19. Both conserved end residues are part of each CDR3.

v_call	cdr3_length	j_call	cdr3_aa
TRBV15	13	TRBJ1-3	CATSGTTGNTIYF
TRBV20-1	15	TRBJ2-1	CSVLLAGGRYNEQFF
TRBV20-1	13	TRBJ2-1	CSNRGSSYNEQFF
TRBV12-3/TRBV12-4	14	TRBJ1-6	CASSFSGPLGPLHF
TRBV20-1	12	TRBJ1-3	CSAGGSGNTIYF
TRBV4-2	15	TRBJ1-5	CASSQGQGVGQPQHF
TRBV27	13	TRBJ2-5	CASTFISFETQYF
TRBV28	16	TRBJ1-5	CASSLWRGGEHQPQHF
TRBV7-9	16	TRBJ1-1	CASSDPFGGADTEAFF
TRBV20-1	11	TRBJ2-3	CSASLWDTQYF
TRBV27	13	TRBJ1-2	CASSFRLGYGYTF
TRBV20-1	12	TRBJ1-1	CSASPQNTEAFF
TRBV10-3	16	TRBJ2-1	CAISEWRLAGEDEQFF
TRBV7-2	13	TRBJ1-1	CASSLSTGTEAFF
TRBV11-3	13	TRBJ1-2	CASSLDGKGGYTF
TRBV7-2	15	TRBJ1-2	CASSKRTGANYGYTF
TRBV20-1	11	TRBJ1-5	CSARVGQPQHF
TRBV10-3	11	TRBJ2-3	CAISPGDTQYF
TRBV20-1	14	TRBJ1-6	CSARPGTGDSPLHF
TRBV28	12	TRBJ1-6	CASRVLAQPLHF
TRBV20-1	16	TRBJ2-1	CSARLAGWGSYNEQFF
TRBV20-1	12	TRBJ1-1	CSASYRGTEAFF
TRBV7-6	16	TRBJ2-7	CASSLGLAGGGYEQYF
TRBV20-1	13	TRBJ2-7	CSARLAGVYEQYF
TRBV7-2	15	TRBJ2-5	CASSPGTRGQETQYF
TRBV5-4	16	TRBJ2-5	CASRLGVAGGGETQYF
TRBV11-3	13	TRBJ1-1	CASSLSRDTEAFF
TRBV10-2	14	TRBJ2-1	CASSVASSYNEQFF
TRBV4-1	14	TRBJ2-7	CASSQSQRPYEQYF
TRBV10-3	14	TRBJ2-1	CAISDRTSYNEQFF
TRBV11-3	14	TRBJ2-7	CASSLGPSSYEQYF
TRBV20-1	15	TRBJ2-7	CSARTRAGTGNEQYF
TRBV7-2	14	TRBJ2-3	CASSPRTTLGLQYF
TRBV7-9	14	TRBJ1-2	CASSQGTGGYGYTF
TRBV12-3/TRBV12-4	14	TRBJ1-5	CASRRTGPLDPQHF
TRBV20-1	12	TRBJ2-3	CSARQGADTQYF
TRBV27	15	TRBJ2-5	CASSLFVEKQETQYF
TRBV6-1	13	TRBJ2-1	CASKETAYNEQFF
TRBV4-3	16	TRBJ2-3	CASSQWASGPVDTQYF
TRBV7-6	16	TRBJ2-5	CASSLGGLAGGETQYF
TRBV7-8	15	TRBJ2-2	CASSTHRANTGELFF
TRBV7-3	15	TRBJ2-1	CASSLGLAGQNEQFF
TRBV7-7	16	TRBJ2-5	CASSLGSSGGRETQYF
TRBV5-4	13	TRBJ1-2	CASSFGRDYGYTF
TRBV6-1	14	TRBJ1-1	CASGTRFSNTEAFF
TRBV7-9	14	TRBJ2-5	CASSYATTQETQYF
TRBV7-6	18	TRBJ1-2	CASSPGIGKQGVNYGYTF
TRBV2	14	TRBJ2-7	CASSDPAGHRTQYF
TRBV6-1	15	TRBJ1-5	CASSEVGWGDQPQHF
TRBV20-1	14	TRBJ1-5	CSAWDRRPNQPQHF
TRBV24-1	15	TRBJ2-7	CATAARDRGLYEQYF
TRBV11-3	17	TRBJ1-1	CASSQDPYGTGYTEAFF
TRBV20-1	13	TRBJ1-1	CSALGDLNTEAFF
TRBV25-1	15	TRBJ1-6	CASSEYTGNNSPLHF
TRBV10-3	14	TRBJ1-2	CAISDTIVGGGYTF
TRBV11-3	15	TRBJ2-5	CASSSYAGGGQTQYF
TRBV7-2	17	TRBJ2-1	CASSFPAASRSYNEQFF
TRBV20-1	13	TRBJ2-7	CAAGWRGGSEQYF
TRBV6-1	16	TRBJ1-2	CASSEARDRGNYGYTF
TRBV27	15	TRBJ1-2	CASSTGTGGNYGYTF